This T cell receptor (beta chain) came from a study of blood T cell repertoires in COVID-19. For the study at large: Sources were T cells, B-cell-depleted T cells, or PBMCs; the material itself was cDNA or gDNA.

Authors' analysis steps: The authors estimated nucleated cell counts from reference gene primer amplification. The protocol was immunoSEQ multiplex PCR, while the TCRdb copy is restricted to in-frame clones and leaves out a portion. The V and J calls and the clone size are those of that table, but D and trimming were determined from the DNA. Of fewer than 150,000 clones in the sample, around 89% were seen once. Enrolment of Seattle patients took place during active infection, and they were followed longitudinally. The source is a woman aged 60 to 75 with COVID-19, enrolled during active disease. Sample: peripheral blood.

CDR3 nucleotides: TGCAGCGTTGAAGGGAGGGTCGGCGCAGATACGCAGTATTTT. It is translated as CSVEGRVGADTQYF. J is TRBJ2-3 and V is TRBV29-1, with D perhaps matching TRBD2 (6 bases). CDR3 length: 14 residues. V lost 1 base and J 4 bases, leaving 12 bases between the germline ends. Germline V CDR1 and CDR2: SQVTM, ANQGSEA.